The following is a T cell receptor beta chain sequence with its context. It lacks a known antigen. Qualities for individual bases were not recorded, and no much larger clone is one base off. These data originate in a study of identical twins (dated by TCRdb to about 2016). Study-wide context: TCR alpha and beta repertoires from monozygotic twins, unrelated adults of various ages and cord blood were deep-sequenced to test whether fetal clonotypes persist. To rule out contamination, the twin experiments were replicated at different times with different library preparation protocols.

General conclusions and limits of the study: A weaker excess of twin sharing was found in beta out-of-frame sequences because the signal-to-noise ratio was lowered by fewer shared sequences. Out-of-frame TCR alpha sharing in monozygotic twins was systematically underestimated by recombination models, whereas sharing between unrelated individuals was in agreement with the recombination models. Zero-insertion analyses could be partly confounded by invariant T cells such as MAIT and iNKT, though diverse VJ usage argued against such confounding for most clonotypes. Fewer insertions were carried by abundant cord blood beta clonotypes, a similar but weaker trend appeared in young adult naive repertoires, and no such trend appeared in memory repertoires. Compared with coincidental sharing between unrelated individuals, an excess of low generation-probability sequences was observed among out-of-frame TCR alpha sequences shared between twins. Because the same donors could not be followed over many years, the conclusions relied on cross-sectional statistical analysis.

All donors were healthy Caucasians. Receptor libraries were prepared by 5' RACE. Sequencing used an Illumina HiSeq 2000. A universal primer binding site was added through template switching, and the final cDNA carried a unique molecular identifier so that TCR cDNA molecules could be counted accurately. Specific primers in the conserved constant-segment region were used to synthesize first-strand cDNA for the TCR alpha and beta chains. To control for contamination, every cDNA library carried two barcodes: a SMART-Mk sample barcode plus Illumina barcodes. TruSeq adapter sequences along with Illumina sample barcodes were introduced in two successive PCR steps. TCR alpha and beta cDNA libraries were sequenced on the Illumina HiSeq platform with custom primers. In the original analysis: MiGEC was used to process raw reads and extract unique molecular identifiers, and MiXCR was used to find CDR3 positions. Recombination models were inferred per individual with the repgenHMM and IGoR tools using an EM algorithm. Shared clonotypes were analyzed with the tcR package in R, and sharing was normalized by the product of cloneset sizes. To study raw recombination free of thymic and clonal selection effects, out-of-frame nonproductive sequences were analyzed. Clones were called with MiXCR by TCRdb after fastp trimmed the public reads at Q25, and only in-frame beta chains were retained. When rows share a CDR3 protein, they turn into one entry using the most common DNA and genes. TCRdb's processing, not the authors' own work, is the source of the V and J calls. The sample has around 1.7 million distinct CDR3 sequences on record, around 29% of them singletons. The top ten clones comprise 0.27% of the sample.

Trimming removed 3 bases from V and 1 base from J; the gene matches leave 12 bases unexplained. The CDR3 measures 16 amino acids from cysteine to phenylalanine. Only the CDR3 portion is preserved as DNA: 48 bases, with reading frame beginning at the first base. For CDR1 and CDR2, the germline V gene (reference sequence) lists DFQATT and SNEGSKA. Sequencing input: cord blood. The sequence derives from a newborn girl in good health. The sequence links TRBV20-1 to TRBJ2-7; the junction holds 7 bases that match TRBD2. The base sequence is TGCAGTGCTAGGGGGAGGGCTGGCCACCCTTCCTACGAGCAGTACTTC. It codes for CSARGRAGHPSYEQYF.